The clone carrying this T cell receptor beta chain was counted many times. Its specificity is unknown. Stated time point: newly diagnosed GD, antithyroid drugs for less than 3 months. RNA extracted from PBMCs served as the sequencing template. This entry belongs to a study of regulatory T cells in long-lasting Graves disease. Findings of the study overall: Compared with new cases, persistent Graves' patients showed reduced TCR diversity.

CDR3 length: 15 amino acids. The germline V gene encodes CDR1 MGHRA and CDR2 YSYEKL. V was shortened by 1 base and J by 0 bases, with 10 bases between the two germline ends. Library construction for TCR beta used iRepertoire HTBI primers and Arm-PCR of CDR3 regions. Each CDR3 protein gets one entry after TCRdb re-called the multiplex PCR reads with MiXCR. The data contain around 250,000 distinct CDR3 sequences, about 20% of them singletons. The same sample was also studied in work on T cells in Graves' hyperthyroidism and ophthalmopathy. From that study: Blood also carried most thyroid clonotypes expanded above 0.001.

The source is a woman in her 30s with Graves disease. This chain connects TRBV4-1 to TRBJ2-7; no clear D. The sequenced sample was peripheral blood mononuclear cells (PBMCs), obtained at new diagnosis, from a patient treated with antithyroid drugs. The CDR3 region has the DNA TGCGCCAGCAGCCAAGGCATTAGTCACTCCTACGAGCAGTACTTC. Translated: CASSQGISHSYEQYF.